This T cell receptor beta chain emerged from a study of blood T cell repertoires in COVID-19. The overall study: Samples taken during acute and convalescent COVID-19 were collected in the United States, Italy and Spain. T cells, B-cell-depleted T cells, or PBMCs provided the cDNA or gDNA that served as material.

The CDR3 extends over 12 amino acids. Germline V gene data show CDR1 as LGHDT and CDR2 as YNNKEL (reference sequence). Trimming cost V 2 bases and J 10 bases, with 9 bases left between them. Sequencing was performed with immunoSEQ multiplex PCR; in TCRdb, only in-frame clones are kept and a portion is missing. This repertoire shows about 69,000 clones, 65% to 90% found once; its top ten account for just under 3%. This clonotype was sampled from a man aged 80 or over with acute or convalescent COVID-19. V usage is TRBV3-1 (or the pseudogene TRBV3-2) and J usage is TRBJ2-1; D is possibly TRBD2 (6 bases). Source material: peripheral blood. This CDR3 reads CASSQRGGEQFF. In DNA form, the CDR3 reads TGTGCCAGCAGCCAACGCGGAGGGGAGCAGTTCTTC.